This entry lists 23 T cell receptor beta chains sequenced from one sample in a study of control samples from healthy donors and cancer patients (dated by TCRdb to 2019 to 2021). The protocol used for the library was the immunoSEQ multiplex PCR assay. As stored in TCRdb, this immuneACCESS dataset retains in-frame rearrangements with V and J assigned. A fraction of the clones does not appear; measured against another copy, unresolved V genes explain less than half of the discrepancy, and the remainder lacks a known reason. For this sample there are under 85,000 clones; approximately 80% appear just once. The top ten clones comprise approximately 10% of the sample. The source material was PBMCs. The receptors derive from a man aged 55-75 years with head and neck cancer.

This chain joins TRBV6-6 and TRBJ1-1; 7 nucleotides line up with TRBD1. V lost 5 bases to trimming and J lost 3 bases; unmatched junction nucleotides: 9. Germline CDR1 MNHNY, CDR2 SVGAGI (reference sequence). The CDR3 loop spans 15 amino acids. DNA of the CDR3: TGTGCCAGCAGTCGACAGGGTTGGGGTTACACTGAAGCTTTCTTT. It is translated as CASSRQGWGYTEAFF.

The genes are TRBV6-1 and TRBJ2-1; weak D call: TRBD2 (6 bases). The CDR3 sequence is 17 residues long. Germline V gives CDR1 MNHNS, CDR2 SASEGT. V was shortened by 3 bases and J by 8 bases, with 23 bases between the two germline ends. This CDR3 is CASSDLTRPTQWDEQFF. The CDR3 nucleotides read TGTGCCAGCAGTGATCTGACTAGACCCACACAATGGGATGAGCAGTTCTTC.

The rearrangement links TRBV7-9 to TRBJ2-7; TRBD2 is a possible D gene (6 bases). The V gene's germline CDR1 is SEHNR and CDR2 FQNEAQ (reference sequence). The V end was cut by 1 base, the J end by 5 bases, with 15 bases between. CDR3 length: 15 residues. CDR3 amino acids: CASSLGPGRKDEQYF. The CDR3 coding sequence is TGTGCCAGCAGCTTAGGACCAGGGAGGAAGGACGAGCAGTACTTC.

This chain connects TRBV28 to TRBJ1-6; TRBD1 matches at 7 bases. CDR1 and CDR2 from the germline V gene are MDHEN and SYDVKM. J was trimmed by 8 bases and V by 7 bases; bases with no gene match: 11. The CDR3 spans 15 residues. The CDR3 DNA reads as TGTGCCAGCACCCGCCGGCAGGGGGTGTATTCACCCCTCCACTTT. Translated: CASTRRQGVYSPLHF.

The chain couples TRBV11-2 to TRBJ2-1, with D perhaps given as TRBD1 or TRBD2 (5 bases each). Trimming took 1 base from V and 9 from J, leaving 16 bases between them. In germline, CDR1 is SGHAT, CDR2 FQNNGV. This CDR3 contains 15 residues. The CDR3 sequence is CASSLVKGRRLEQFF. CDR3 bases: TGTGCCAGCAGCTTAGTTAAGGGACGGCGGCTTGAGCAGTTCTTC.

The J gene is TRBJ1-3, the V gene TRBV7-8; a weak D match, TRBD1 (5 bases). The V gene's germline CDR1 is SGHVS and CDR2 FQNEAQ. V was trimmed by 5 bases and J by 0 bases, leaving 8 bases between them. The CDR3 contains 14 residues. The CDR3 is CASSAGGSGNTIYF. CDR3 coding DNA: TGTGCCAGCAGCGCCGGGGGCTCTGGAAACACCATATATTTT.

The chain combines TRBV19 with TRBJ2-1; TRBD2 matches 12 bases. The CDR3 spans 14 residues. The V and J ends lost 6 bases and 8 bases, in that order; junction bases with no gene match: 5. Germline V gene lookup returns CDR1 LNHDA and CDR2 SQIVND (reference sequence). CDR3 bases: TGTGCCAGTAGCCGACTAGCGGGAGTCTATGAGCAGTTCTTC. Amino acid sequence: CASSRLAGVYEQFF. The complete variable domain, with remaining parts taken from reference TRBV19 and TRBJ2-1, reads DGGITQSPKYLFRKEGQNVTLSCEQNLNHDAMYWYRQDPGQGLRLIYYSQIVNDFQKGDIAEGYSVSREKKESFPLTVTSAQKNPTAFYLCASSRLAGVYEQFFGPGTRLTVL.

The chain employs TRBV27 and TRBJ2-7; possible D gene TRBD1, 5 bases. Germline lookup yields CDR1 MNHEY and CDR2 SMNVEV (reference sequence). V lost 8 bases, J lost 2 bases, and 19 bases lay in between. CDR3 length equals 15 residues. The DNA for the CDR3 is TGTGCCAGCTCCCTGGGGCCAGTCCTTACCTACGAGCAGTACTTC. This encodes CASSLGPVLTYEQYF.

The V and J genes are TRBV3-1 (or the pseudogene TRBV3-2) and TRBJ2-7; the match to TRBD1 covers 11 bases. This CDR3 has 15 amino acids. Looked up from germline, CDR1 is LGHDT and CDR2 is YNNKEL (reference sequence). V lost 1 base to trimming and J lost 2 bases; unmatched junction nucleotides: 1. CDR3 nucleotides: TGTGCCAGCAGCCAAGCGGGACAGGGGGCCTACGAGCAGTACTTC. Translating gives CASSQAGQGAYEQYF.

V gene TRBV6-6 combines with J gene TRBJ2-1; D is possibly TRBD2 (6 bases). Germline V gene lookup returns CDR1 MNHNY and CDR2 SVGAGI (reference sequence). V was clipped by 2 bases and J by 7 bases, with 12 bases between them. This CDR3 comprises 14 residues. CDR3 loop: CASSYDGSANEQFF. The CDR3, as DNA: TGTGCCAGCAGTTACGACGGGAGTGCAAATGAGCAGTTCTTC.

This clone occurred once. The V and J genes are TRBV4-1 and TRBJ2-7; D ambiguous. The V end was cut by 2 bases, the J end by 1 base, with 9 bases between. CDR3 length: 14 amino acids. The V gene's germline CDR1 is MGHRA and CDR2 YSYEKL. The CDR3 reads CASSQPRRSYEQYF. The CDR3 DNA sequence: TGCGCCAGCAGCCAACCCAGAAGGTCCTACGAGCAGTACTTC.

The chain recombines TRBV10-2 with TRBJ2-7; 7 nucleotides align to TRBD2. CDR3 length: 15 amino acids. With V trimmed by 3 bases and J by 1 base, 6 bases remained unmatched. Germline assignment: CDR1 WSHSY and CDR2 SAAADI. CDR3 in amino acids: CASSESVAGSYEQYF. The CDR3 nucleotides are TGCGCCAGCAGTGAAAGTGTAGCGGGTTCCTACGAGCAGTACTTC.

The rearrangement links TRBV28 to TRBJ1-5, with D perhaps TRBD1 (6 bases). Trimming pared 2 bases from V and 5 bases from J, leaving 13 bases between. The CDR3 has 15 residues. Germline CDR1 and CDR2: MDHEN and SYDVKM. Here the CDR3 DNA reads TGTGCCAGCAGTTTAATGGGGGCGCGGGATCAGCCCCAGCATTTT. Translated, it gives CASSLMGARDQPQHF. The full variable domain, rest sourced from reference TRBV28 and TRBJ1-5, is DVKVTQSSRYLVKRTGEKVFLECVQDMDHENMFWYRQDPGLGLRLIYFSYDVKMKEKGDIPEGYSVSREKKERFSLILESASTNQTSMYLCASSLMGARDQPQHFGDGTRLSIL.

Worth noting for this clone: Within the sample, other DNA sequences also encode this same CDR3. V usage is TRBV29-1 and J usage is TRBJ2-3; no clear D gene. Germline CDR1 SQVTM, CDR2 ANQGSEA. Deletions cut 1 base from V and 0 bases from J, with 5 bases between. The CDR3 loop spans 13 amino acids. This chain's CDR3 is CSVEGGSTDTQYF. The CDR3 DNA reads TGCAGCGTTGAAGGTGGGAGCACAGATACGCAGTATTTT.

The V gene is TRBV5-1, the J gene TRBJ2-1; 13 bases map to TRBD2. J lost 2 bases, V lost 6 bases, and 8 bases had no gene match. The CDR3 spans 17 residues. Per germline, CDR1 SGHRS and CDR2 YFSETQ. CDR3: CASTMGLAGSAYNEQFF. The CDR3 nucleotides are TGCGCCAGCACCATGGGACTAGCGGGAAGTGCCTACAATGAGCAGTTCTTC.

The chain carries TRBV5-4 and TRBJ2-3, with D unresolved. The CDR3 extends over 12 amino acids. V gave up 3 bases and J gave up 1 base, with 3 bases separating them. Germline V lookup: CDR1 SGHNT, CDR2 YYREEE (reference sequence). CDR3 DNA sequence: TGTGCCAGCAGCTATCGCACAGATACGCAGTATTTT. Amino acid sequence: CASSYRTDTQYF.

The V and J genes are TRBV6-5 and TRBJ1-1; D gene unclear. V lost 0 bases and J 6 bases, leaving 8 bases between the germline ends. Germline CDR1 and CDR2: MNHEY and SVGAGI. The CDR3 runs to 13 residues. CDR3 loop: CASSYSGVAEAFF. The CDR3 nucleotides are TGTGCCAGCAGTTACTCGGGTGTGGCTGAAGCTTTCTTT.

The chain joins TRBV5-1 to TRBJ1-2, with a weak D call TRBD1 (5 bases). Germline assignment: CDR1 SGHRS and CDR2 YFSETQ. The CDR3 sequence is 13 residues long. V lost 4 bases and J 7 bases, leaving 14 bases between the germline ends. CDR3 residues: CASSITRVSGYTF. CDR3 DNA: TGCGCCAGCAGCATAACCAGGGTTTCTGGCTACACCTTC.

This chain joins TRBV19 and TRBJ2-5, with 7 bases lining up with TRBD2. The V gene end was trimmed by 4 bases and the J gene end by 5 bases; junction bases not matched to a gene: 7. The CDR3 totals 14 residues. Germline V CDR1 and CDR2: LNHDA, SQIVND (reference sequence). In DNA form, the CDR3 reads TGTGCCAGTAGTAATGCGGGAGAGGGTGAGACCCAGTACTTC. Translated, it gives CASSNAGEGETQYF.

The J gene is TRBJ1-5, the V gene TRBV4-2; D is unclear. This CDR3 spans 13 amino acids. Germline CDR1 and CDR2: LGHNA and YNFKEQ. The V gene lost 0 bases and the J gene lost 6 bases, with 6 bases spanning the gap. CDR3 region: CASSQEGGQPQHF. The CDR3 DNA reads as TGTGCCAGCAGCCAAGAAGGAGGTCAGCCCCAGCATTTT.

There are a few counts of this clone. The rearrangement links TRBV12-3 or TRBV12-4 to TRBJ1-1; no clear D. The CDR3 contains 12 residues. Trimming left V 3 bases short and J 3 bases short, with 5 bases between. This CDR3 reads CASSFSYTEAFF. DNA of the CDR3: TGTGCCAGCAGTTTTTCGTACACTGAAGCTTTCTTT.

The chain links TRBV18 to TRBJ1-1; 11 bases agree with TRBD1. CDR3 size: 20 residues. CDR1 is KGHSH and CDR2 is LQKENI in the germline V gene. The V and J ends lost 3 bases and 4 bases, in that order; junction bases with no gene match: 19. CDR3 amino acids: CASSPIRPPGTGGFGTEAFF. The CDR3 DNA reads TGTGCCAGCTCACCGATACGGCCCCCCGGGACAGGGGGTTTTGGCACTGAAGCTTTCTTT. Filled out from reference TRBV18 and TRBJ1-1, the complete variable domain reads NAGVMQNPRHLVRRRGQEARLRCSPMKGHSHVYWYRQLPEEGLKFMVYLQKENIIDESGMPKERFSAEFPKEGPSILRIQQVVRGDSAAYFCASSPIRPPGTGGFGTEAFFGQGTRLTVV.

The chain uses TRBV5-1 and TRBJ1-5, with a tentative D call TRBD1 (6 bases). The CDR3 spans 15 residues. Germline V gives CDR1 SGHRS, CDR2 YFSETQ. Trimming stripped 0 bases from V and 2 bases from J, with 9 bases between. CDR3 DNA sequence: TGCGCCAGCAGCTTGGTGGCAGGGGGCAATCAGCCCCAGCATTTT. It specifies CASSLVAGGNQPQHF.